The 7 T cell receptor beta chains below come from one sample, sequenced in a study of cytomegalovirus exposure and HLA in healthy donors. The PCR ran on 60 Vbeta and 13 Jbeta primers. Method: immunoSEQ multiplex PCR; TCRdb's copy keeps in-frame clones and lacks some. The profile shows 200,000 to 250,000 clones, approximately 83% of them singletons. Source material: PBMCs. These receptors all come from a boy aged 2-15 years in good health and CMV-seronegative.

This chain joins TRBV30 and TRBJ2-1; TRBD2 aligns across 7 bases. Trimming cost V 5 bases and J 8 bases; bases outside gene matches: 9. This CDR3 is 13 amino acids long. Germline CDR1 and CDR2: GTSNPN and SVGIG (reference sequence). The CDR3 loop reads CAWRPTSIDEQFF. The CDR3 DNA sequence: TGTGCCTGGCGACCGACTAGCATCGATGAGCAGTTCTTC.

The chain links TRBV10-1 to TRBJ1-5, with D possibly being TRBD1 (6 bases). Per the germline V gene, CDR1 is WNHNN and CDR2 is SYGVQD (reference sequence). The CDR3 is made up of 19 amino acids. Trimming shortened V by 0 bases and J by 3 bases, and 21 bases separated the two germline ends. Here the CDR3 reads CASSESGAGGDGDNQPQHF. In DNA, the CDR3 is TGCGCCAGCAGTGAGTCGGGGGCGGGGGGAGACGGAGACAATCAGCCCCAGCATTTT.

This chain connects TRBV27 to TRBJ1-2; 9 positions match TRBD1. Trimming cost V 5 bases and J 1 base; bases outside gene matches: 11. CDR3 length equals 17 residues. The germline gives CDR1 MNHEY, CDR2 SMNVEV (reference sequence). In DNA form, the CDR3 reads TGTGCCAGCAGTAGCCGGGACAGGGTAAAAGTTAACTATGGCTACACCTTC. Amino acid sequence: CASSSRDRVKVNYGYTF.

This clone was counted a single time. The CDR3 loop is CASRFGGVYEQYF. CDR3 DNA: TGTGCCAGCAGATTCGGGGGGGTATACGAGCAGTACTTC. The chain carries TRBV5-6 and TRBJ2-7, with 8 bases that match TRBD2. Trimming took 5 bases from V and 4 from J; bases not matched to a gene: 5. The CDR3 has 13 amino acids. Per germline, CDR1 SGHDT and CDR2 YYEEEE.

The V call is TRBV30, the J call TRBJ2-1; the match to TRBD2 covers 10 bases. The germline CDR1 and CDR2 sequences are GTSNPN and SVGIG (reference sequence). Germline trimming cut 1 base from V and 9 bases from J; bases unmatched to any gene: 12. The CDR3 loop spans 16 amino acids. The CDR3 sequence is CAWSGGERGGFIEQFF. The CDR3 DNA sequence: TGTGCCTGGAGTGGGGGGGAGCGGGGGGGCTTCATTGAGCAGTTCTTC.

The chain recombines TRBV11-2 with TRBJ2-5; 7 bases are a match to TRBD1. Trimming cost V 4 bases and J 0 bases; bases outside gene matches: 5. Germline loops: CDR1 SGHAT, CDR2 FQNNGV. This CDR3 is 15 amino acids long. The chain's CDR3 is CASSSTGTYQETQYF. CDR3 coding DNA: TGTGCCAGCAGCTCGACAGGGACGTACCAAGAGACCCAGTACTTC.

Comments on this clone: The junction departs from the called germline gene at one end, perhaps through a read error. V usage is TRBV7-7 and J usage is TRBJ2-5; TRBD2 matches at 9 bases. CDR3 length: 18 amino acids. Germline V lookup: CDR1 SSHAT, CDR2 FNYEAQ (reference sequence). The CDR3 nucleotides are TGTGCTAGCAGCTTAGGAGTTTGGGTAGCGGGAGACCAAGAGACCCAGTACTTC. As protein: CASSLGVWVAGDQETQYF.